This T cell receptor (beta chain) originates from a study of immune cell composition in non-small cell lung cancer. Study in general: Lung adenocarcinoma or squamous carcinoma made up most tumours.

A word on this clone: The antigen remains unidentified.

The assay was immunoSEQ multiplex PCR, and TCRdb's table has in-frame clones only and misses some. The sample shows 14,000 to 15,000 clones, 69% of them seen only once. CDR1 is SGDLS, CDR2 YYNGEE, per germline. The junction had 6 bases not matched to a gene; V was cut back by 1 base and J by 8 bases. The CDR3 covers 14 residues. Study outcomes and limitations: Lung adenocarcinomas had lower top 10 clone scores and clonality than squamous tumours. In adenocarcinoma, maximal tumour-associated clone frequency tracked TIL tumour reactivity.

The chain is built from TRBV9 and TRBJ1-2; TRBD1 matches 9 bases. Sequenced input: lung tumor tissue. This TCR was sampled from a human donor with non-small cell lung cancer. This CDR3 reads CASSVNRGRIGYTF. In DNA form, the CDR3 reads TGTGCCAGCAGCGTAAACAGGGGGCGCATCGGCTACACCTTC.